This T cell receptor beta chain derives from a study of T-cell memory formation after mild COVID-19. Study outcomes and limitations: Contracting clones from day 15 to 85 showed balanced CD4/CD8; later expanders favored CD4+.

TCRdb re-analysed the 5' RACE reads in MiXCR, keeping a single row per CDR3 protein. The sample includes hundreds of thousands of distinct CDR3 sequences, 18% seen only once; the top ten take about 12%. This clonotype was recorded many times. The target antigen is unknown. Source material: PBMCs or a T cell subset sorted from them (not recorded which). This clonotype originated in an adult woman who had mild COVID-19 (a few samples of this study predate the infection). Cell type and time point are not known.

CDR3 loop: CASSSLGLAVYEQYF. In nucleotides, the CDR3 is TGTGCCAGCAGCTCGCTGGGACTAGCGGTTTACGAGCAGTACTTC. The chain recombines TRBV7-9 with TRBJ2-7; TRBD2 agrees at 11 bases. Germline values: CDR1 SEHNR, CDR2 FQNEAQ (reference sequence). This CDR3 has 15 amino acids. Trimming took 4 bases from V and 4 from J; bases not matched to a gene: 6.